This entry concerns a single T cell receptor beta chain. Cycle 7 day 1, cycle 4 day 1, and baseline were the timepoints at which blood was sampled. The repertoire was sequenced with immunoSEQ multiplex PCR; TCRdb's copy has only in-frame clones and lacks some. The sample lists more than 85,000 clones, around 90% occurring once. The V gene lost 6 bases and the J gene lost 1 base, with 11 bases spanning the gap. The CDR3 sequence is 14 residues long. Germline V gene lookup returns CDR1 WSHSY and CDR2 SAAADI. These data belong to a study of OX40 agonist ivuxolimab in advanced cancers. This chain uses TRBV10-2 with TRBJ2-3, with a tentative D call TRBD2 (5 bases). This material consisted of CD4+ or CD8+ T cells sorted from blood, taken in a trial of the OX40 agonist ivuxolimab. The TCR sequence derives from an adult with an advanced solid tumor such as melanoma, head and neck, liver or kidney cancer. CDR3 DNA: TGCGCCAGCAGACTAGGGTTGGGCACAGATACGCAGTATTTT. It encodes CASRLGLGTDTQYF.